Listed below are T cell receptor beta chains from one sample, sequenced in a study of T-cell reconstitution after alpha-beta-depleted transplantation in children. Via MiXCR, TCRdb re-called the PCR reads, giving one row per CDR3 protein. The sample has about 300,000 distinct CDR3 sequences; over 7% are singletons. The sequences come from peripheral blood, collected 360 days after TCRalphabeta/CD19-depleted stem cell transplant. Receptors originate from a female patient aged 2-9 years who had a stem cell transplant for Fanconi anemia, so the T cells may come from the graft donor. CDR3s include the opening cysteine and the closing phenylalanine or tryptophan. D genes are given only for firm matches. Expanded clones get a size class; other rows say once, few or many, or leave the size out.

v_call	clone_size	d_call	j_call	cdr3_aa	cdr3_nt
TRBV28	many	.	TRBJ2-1	CASSPPGVLSSYNEQFF	TGTGCCAGCAGTCCACCAGGGGTTCTCAGCTCCTACAATGAGCAGTTCTTC
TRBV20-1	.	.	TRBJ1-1	CSATPGTEAFF	TGCAGTGCTACACCGGGCACTGAAGCTTTCTTT
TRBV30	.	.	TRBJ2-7	CAWSVGSSASF	TGTGCCTGGAGTGTCGGCTCCTCGGCGTCCTTC
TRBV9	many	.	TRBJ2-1	CASSVVVGAYNEQFF	TGTGCCAGCAGCGTAGTGGTGGGGGCCTACAATGAGCAGTTCTTC
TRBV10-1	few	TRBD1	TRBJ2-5	CASSPGTGLETQYF	TGCGCCAGCAGCCCCGGGACAGGGCTAGAGACCCAGTACTTC
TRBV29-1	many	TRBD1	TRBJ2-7	CSVEGRPGGSYEQYF	TGCAGCGTTGAAGGGCGGCCAGGGGGTTCCTACGAGCAGTACTTC
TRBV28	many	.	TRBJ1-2	CASSLLIRDYGYTF	TGTGCCAGCAGTTTATTAATCAGGGACTATGGCTACACCTTC
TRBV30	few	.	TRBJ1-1	CAWSGRATEAFF	TGTGCCTGGAGTGGAAGAGCCACTGAAGCTTTCTTT
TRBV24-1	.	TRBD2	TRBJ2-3	CATSATGGVDFTDTQYF	TGTGCCACCAGTGCCACCGGGGGGGTAGATTTCACAGATACGCAGTATTTT
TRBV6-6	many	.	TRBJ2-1	CASSGDDTNEQFF	TGTGCCAGCTCTGGGGACGACACCAATGAGCAGTTCTTC
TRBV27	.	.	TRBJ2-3	CASSSRDSRTDTQYF	TGTGCCAGCAGTTCCCGGGACTCCCGCACAGATACGCAGTATTTT
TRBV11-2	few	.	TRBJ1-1	CASTLTDLNTEAFF	TGTGCCAGCACCCTCACGGACCTGAACACTGAAGCTTTCTTT
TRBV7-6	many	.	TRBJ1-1	CASSLERTGNTEAFF	TGTGCCAGCAGCTTGGAGAGGACGGGGAACACTGAAGCTTTCTTT
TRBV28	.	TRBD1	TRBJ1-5	CASSPRTGGSGQPQHF	TGTGCCAGCAGCCCTCGGACAGGGGGCTCGGGTCAGCCCCAGCATTTT
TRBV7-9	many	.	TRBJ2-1	CASSLAWGISYNEQFF	TGTGCCAGCAGCTTAGCTTGGGGGATCTCCTACAATGAGCAGTTCTTC
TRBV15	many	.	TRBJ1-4	CATSRDGAGLGEKLFF	TGTGCCACCAGCAGAGATGGCGCGGGCTTGGGGGAAAAACTGTTTTTT
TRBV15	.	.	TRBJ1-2	CATSPDGLYGYTF	TGTGCCACCAGCCCGGACGGGCTGTATGGCTACACCTTC